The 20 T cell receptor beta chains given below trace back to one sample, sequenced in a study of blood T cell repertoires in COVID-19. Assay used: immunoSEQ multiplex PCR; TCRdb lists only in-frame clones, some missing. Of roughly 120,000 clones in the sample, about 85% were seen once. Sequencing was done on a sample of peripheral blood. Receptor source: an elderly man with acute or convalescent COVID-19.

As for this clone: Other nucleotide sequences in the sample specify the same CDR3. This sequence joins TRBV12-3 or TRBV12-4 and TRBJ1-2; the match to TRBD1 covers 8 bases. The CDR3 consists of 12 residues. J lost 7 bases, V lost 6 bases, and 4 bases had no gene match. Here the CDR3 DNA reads TGTGCCAGCAGCCCCAGGGGGCTTGGCTACACCTTC. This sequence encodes CASSPRGLGYTF.

This CDR3 reads CATSQGAGELFF. The CDR3 nucleotides are TGCGCCACGTCACAGGGGGCCGGGGAGCTGTTTTTT. This rearrangement joins TRBV10-2 to TRBJ2-2; 8 bases map to TRBD1. CDR1 and CDR2 (germline): WSHSY, SAAADI. The J segment lost 6 bases and the V segment lost 10 bases, leaving 4 bases of the junction unmatched. The CDR3 extends over 12 amino acids.

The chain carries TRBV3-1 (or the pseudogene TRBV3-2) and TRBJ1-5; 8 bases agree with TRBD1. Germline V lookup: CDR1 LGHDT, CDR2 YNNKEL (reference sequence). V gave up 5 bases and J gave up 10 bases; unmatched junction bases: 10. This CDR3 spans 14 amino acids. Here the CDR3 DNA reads TGTGCCAGCAGCTCAGGACAGGGATTGACACCCCAGCATTTT. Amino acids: CASSSGQGLTPQHF.

The CDR3 protein is CASSHQTGTSDCHEQFF. The CDR3 nucleotides read TGCGCCAGCAGTCACCAAACCGGGACTAGCGATTGTCATGAGCAGTTCTTC. The V call is TRBV23-1, the J call TRBJ2-1; TRBD2 matches at 10 bases. TRBV23-1 belongs to the ORF category, with a function that is uncertain. This CDR3 contains 17 residues. V dropped 3 bases and J dropped 8; count of bases not matched to a gene: 13.

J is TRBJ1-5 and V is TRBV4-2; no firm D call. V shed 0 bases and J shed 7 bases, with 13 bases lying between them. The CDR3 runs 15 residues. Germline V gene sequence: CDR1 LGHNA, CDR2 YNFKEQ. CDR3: CASSQESRARQPQHF. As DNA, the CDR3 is TGTGCCAGCAGCCAAGAATCGAGGGCAAGACAGCCCCAGCATTTT.

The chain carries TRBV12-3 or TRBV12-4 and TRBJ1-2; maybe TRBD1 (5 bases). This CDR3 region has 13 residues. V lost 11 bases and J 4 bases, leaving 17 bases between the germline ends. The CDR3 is CASSTGHIYGYTF. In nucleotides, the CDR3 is TGTGCCTCCAGCACTGGACATATCTATGGCTACACCTTC.

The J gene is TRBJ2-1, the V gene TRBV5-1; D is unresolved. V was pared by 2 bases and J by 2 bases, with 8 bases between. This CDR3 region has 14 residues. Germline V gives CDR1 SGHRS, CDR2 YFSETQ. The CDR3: CASSFTAAYNEQFF. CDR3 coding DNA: TGCGCCAGCAGCTTCACGGCGGCCTACAATGAGCAGTTCTTC.

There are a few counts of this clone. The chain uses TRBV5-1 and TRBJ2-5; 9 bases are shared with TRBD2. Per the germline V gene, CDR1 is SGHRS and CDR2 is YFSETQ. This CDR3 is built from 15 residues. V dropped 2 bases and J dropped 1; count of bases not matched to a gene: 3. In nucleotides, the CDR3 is TGCGCCAGCAGCTTTGGCGGGGGGGGCCAAGAGACCCAGTACTTC. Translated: CASSFGGGGQETQYF.

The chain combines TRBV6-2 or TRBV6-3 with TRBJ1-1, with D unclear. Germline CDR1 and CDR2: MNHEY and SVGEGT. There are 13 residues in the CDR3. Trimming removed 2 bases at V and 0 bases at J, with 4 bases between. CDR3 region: CASSYRLNTEAFF. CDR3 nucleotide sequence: TGTGCCAGCAGTTACCGTTTGAACACTGAAGCTTTCTTT.

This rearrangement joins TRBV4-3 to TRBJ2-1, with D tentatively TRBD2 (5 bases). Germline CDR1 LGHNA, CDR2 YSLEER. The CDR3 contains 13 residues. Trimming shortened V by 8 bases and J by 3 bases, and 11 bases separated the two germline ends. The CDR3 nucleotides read TGCGCCAGCGGATCAGGACTCTACAATGAGCAGTTCTTC. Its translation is CASGSGLYNEQFF.

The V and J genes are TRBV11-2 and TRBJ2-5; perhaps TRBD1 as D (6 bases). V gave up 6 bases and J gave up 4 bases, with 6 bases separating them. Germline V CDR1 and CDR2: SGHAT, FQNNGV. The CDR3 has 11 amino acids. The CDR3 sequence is CASRQGETQYF. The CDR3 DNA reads TGTGCCAGCAGACAGGGAGAGACCCAGTACTTC.

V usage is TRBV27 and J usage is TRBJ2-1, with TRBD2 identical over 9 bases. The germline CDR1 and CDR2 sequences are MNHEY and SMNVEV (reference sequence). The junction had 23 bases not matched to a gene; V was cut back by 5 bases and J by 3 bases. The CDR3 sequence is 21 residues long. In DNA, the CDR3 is TGTGCCAGCAGTCCCCGGGGACCGGGGACTAGCCGCTCAGCGCACTACAATGAGCAGTTCTTC. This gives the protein CASSPRGPGTSRSAHYNEQFF.

The CDR3 loop is CASSPRGGRGTDTQYF. In DNA, the CDR3 is TGTGCCAGCAGCCCCCGGGGGGGCCGGGGCACAGATACGCAGTATTTT. The chain uses TRBV9 and TRBJ2-3; 8 positions agree with TRBD2. There are 16 residues in the CDR3. Germline values: CDR1 SGDLS, CDR2 YYNGEE. V trimming: 4 bases; J trimming: 1 base; junction bases outside the gene matches: 8.

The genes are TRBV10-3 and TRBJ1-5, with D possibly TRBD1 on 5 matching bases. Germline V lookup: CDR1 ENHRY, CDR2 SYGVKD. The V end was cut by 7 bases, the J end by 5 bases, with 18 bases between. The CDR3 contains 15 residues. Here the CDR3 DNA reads TGTGCCATCACCGAGGGAGGGGCGGGGGATCAGCCCCAGCATTTT. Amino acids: CAITEGGAGDQPQHF.

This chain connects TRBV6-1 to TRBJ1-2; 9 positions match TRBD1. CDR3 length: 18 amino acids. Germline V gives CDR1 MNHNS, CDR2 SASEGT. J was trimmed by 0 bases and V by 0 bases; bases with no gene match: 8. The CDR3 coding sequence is TGTGCCAGCAGTGAAGCCGGGACAGGGAAATTTTCTAACTATGGCTACACCTTC. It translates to CASSEAGTGKFSNYGYTF.

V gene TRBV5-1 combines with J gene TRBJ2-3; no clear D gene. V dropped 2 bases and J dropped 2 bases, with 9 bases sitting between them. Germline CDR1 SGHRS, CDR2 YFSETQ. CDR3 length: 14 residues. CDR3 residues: CASSFNYPTDTQYF. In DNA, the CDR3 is TGCGCCAGCAGCTTCAACTATCCCACAGATACGCAGTATTTT. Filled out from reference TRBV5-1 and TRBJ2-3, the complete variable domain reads KAGVTQTPRYLIKTRGQQVTLSCSPISGHRSVSWYQQTPGQGLQFLFEYFSETQRNKGNFPGRFSGRQFSNSRSEMNVSTLELGDSALYLCASSFNYPTDTQYFGPGTRLTVL.

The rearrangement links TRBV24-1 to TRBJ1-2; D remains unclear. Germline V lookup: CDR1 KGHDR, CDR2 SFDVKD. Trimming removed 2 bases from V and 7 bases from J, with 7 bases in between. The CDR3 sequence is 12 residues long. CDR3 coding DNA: TGTGCCACCAGTGATTCCGGGTTTGGCTACACCTTC. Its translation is CATSDSGFGYTF.

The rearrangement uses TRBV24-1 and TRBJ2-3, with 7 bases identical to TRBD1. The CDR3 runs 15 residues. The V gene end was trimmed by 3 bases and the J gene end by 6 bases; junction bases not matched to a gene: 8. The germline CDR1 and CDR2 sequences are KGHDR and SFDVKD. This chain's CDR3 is CATSDHLDRDDTQYF. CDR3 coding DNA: TGTGCCACCAGTGATCACCTTGACAGGGATGATACGCAGTATTTT.

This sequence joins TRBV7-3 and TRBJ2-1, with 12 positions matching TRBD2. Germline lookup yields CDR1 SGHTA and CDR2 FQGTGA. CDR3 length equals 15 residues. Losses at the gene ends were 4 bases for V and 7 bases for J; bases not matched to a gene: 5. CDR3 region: CASSWGLAGQNEQFF. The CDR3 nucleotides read TGTGCCAGCAGCTGGGGACTAGCGGGTCAGAATGAGCAGTTCTTC.

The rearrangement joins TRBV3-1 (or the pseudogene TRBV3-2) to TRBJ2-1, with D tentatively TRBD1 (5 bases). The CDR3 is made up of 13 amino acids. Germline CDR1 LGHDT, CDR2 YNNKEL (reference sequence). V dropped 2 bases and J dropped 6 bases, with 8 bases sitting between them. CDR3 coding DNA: TGTGCCAGCAGCCAAAAGGGGCCCAATGAGCAGTTCTTC. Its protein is CASSQKGPNEQFF.